This T cell receptor beta chain derives from a study of blood T cell repertoires in COVID-19. This clone was recorded once. This table comes from immunoSEQ multiplex PCR, and its TCRdb copy is limited to in-frame clones, with some not included. The sample yields 200,000 to 250,000 clones, about four fifths seen once. This sequence originates from a woman aged 40 to 55 with acute COVID-19. What was sequenced was PBMCs or T cells enriched from blood (not recorded which).

Written as DNA, the CDR3 is TGTGCCAGCAGCCTAGCGAGAGAGACCCAGTACTTC. Translated, it gives CASSLARETQYF. V is TRBV12-3 or TRBV12-4 and J is TRBJ2-5, with D possibly being TRBD2 (6 bases). Trimming removed 6 bases at V and 4 bases at J, with 9 bases between. The CDR3 extends over 12 amino acids.